This T cell receptor (beta chain) is from a study of CXCR4 blockade with PD-1 therapy in pancreatic cancer. Study-level results: Convergent selection by common tumor antigens was suggested by nucleotide rearrangement counts. Survival did not correlate with tumor clonality, which averaged 0.14 versus 0.05.

Libraries were prepared by immunoSEQ multiplex PCR; TCRdb keeps only in-frame clonotypes and omits some of them. Of some 4,500 clones listed, roughly 57% are singletons. Of note for this clone: The antigen is unknown.

CDR1 is MDHEN and CDR2 is SYDVKM in the germline V gene. Trimming cost V 1 base and J 3 bases, with 13 bases left between them. The CDR3 covers 15 residues. The J gene is TRBJ2-7, the V gene TRBV28, with D uncertain. The sequence was collected from a human donor with pancreatic ductal adenocarcinoma. Sequenced input: tumor tissue. CDR3 sequence reads: CASSLSRRSNYEQYF. The CDR3 DNA is TGTGCCAGCAGTTTATCAAGGCGGTCCAACTACGAGCAGTACTTC.